This TCR beta chain emerged from a study of T cells in Graves' hyperthyroidism and ophthalmopathy. RNA transcripts served as the template for amplifying TCR beta CDR3 regions. The HTBI set primed first-round TCR CDR3 RT-PCR. One entry per CDR3 protein, called by TCRdb with MiXCR from the multiplex PCR reads. Counted here are 300,000 to 500,000 distinct CDR3 sequences, about 15% occurring once; the ten biggest clones make up approximately 30%. Unmatched junction bases numbered 8, after V lost 1 base and J lost 5 bases. The CDR3 sequence is 16 residues long. Germline-derived CDR1 and CDR2 are MDHEN and SYDVKM. This clonotype was observed many times. No antigen is known for it. General study points: Among thyroid clonotypes expanded above 0.001, most also appeared in blood. Patients with ophthalmopathy were separated from those with stable hyperthyroidism by a 13 V-J model.

The patients, who ranged from 18 to 65 in age, presented with newly diagnosed hyperthyroidism lasting under 2 months. Those patients with uncontrolled infection, other autoimmune disease, pregnancy or lactation were excluded. This rearrangement joins TRBV28 to TRBJ1-1; 9 bases align to TRBD1. Specimen: blood. This clonotype was obtained from a woman aged 25 to 39 with Graves' hyperthyroidism. The DNA of the CDR3 is TGTGCCAGCAGTTTATCCGGGACAGGGAGGAGAACTGAAGCTTTCTTT. It translates to CASSLSGTGRRTEAFF.